The T cell receptor (beta chain) under discussion was sequenced for a study of monozygotic twins with inflammatory bowel disease. Concerning this clonotype itself: What it binds is not known.

An amount of 3,500 to 4,500 ng of total RNA was used for each TCR library. TCRdb re-called the 5' RACE reads; one entry per CDR3 protein, DNA not given. This listing includes approximately 400,000 distinct CDR3 sequences. Findings and caveats of the study: Especially where disease activity was present, IBD patients had fewer clonotypes in common with others than healthy twins did. Among the T cells, different subtypes could not be distinguished. Patient repertoires may have gained variability from differing immunosuppressive treatments.

The CDR3 has 15 amino acids. Germline V lookup: CDR1 MNHEY, CDR2 SVGEGT. V is TRBV6-2 or TRBV6-3 and J is TRBJ1-5; absent DNA, TCRdb's TRBD1 call cannot be checked. The sample was blood. The TCR was taken from a human donor with ulcerative colitis or Crohn's disease, or a healthy co-twin of an affected twin (not recorded which). The CDR3 is CASSYGGALNQPQHF.